This T cell receptor beta chain was recovered during a study of CXCR3-negative and CXCR3-positive naive CD8 T cells. Whole-study results and caveats: Researchers report CXCR3 expression partially decreased after cryopreservation, with fresh PBMCs used in most assays.

UMI-labeled 5' RACE TRB cDNA libraries were prepared from the cells. TCRdb re-called the 5' RACE reads; every CDR3 protein appears as one record, without DNA. The sample yields tens of thousands of distinct CDR3 sequences, of which the top ten take up 0.95% to 1.4%. On this clonotype: Antigen unknown.

Looked up from germline, CDR1 is LNHDA and CDR2 is SQIVND (reference sequence). The CDR3 contains 16 residues. The V gene is TRBV19, the J gene TRBJ1-6; TCRdb designates TRBD1, a call that cannot be tested without DNA. The clonotype comes from a human donor in good health. Some clones in this sample may be carry-over from other donors' samples. Input material: naive CXCR3- CD8+ T cells from blood. Subset specified: CD45RO-CCR7+CD27+CD95- naive CD8+ T cells lacking CXCR3 (TNR3-). The CDR3 region is CASSPRREVPNSPLHF.